Each of the 16 T cell receptor beta chains below was sequenced from the same sample in a study of T cell changes during pregnancy in multiple sclerosis. Method: immunoSEQ multiplex PCR; TCRdb's copy keeps in-frame clones and lacks some. The sample shows about 86,000 clones, approximately 90% of them seen only once. Sequencing used peripheral blood, obtained in the first trimester of pregnancy. These receptors all come from a female donor in good health, enrolled as a control in a pregnancy study.

This clone was recorded only once. This sequence joins TRBV6-4 and TRBJ2-5, with 8 nucleotides matching TRBD2. The length of the CDR3 is 15 residues. Trimming cost V 0 bases and J 2 bases; bases outside gene matches: 2. Germline CDR1 and CDR2: MRHNA and SNTAGT. The CDR3 sequence is CASSDSTSGQETQYF. The CDR3 DNA is TGTGCCAGCAGTGACTCTACTAGCGGACAAGAGACCCAGTACTTC.

This sequence joins TRBV12-5 and TRBJ2-7; 9 positions agree with TRBD1. V trimming: 1 base; J trimming: 1 base; junction bases outside the gene matches: 8. CDR3 length: 17 residues. Germline assignment: CDR1 LGHNT and CDR2 FRNRAP. The CDR3 DNA follows: TGTGCTAGTGGTTTGGCATCCGGGACAGGGCATTCCTACGAGCAGTACTTC. It is translated as CASGLASGTGHSYEQYF.

A remark on this clone: One end of the junction fails to match germline, which may point to a read error. The V call is TRBV7-7, the J call TRBJ2-3, with D unclear. This CDR3 region has 14 residues. CDR1 and CDR2 (germline): SSHAT, FNYEAQ (reference sequence). As DNA, the CDR3 is TGTGCTAGCAGCTTAGCCCCTGGCACAGATACGCAGTATTTT. Protein product: CASSLAPGTDTQYF.

The chain carries TRBV10-2 and TRBJ1-1; D unclear. The CDR3 length is 15 residues. V lost 0 bases and J 1 base, leaving 9 bases between the germline ends. CDR1 and CDR2 (germline): WSHSY, SAAADI. The CDR3 loop is CASSESRVRNTEAFF. CDR3 sequence (DNA): TGCGCCAGCAGTGAGTCTCGGGTAAGGAACACTGAAGCTTTCTTT.

This chain connects TRBV27 to TRBJ2-7, with 13 bases lining up with TRBD2. Germline values: CDR1 MNHEY, CDR2 SMNVEV (reference sequence). J lost 7 bases, V lost 3 bases, and 6 bases had no gene match. The length of the CDR3 is 15 residues. As DNA, the CDR3 is TGTGCCAGCAGTTTCCGACTAGCGGGGGGAGAGGAGCAGTACTTC. Translating it yields CASSFRLAGGEEQYF.

Only a few counts were recorded for this clone. CDR3 loop: CASSYGAGSEAFF. The CDR3 DNA reads as TGTGCCAGCAGTTACGGTGCGGGATCTGAAGCTTTCTTT. The chain uses TRBV6-5 and TRBJ1-1; D unclear. The germline gives CDR1 MNHEY, CDR2 SVGAGI. CDR3 length equals 13 residues. Trimming removed 2 bases at V and 6 bases at J, with 10 bases between.

This rearrangement joins TRBV11-2 to TRBJ1-2; 8 nucleotides agree with TRBD1. Germline V CDR1 and CDR2: SGHAT, FQNNGV. V trimming: 5 bases; J trimming: 8 bases; junction bases outside the gene matches: 13. The CDR3 runs 15 residues. In nucleotides, the CDR3 is TGTGCCAGCAGCCCTCGGGGACAGGTTGCGGTGGGCTACACCTTC. As protein: CASSPRGQVAVGYTF.

This chain uses TRBV28 with TRBJ2-3; 7 bases are a match to TRBD1. This CDR3 is built from 15 residues. The V gene end was trimmed by 5 bases and the J gene end by 1 base; junction bases not matched to a gene: 6. Germline V gives CDR1 MDHEN, CDR2 SYDVKM. For the CDR3, the DNA is TGTGCCAGCAGTGCCCCCGGACAGGGCACAGATACGCAGTATTTT. Protein product: CASSAPGQGTDTQYF.

This clone was seen a single time. V and J are TRBV5-4 and TRBJ2-7, with 7 bases lining up with TRBD1. This CDR3 comprises 14 residues. With V trimmed by 6 bases and J by 2 bases, 8 bases remained unmatched. Germline assignment: CDR1 SGHNT and CDR2 YYREEE (reference sequence). The CDR3 protein is CASTSGGKTYEQYF. In DNA form, the CDR3 reads TGTGCCAGCACCTCAGGGGGAAAGACCTACGAGCAGTACTTC. The complete variable domain, with remaining parts taken from reference TRBV5-4 and TRBJ2-7, reads ETGVTQSPTHLIKTRGQQVTLRCSSQSGHNTVSWYQQALGQGPQFIFQYYREEENGRGNFPPRFSGLQFPNYSSELNVNALELDDSALYLCASTSGGKTYEQYFGPGTRLTVT.

The chain combines TRBV19 with TRBJ2-1; no firm D call. V was cut by 2 bases and J by 0 bases, with 8 bases left in between. CDR3 length equals 15 residues. CDR1 and CDR2 (germline): LNHDA, SQIVND (reference sequence). CDR3 amino acids: CASSISGSSYNEQFF. For the CDR3, the DNA is TGTGCCAGTAGTATATCAGGCAGCTCCTACAATGAGCAGTTCTTC. Full variable domain (missing parts from reference TRBV19 and TRBJ2-1): DGGITQSPKYLFRKEGQNVTLSCEQNLNHDAMYWYRQDPGQGLRLIYYSQIVNDFQKGDIAEGYSVSREKKESFPLTVTSAQKNPTAFYLCASSISGSSYNEQFFGPGTRLTVL.

The chain is built from TRBV6-6 and TRBJ1-1, with D perhaps matching TRBD1 (5 bases). The CDR3 runs 14 residues. Germline CDR1 MNHNY, CDR2 SVGAGI (reference sequence). Trimming took 6 bases from V and 1 from J, leaving 12 bases between them. DNA of the CDR3: TGTGCCAGCAGCCCCCGGGGGGAGAACACTGAAGCTTTCTTT. This sequence encodes CASSPRGENTEAFF.

In this sample, this clone turned up once. V gene TRBV6-1 combines with J gene TRBJ2-1, with TRBD1 matching 8 bases. The CDR3 consists of 15 residues. The V gene end was trimmed by 7 bases and the J gene end by 6 bases; junction bases not matched to a gene: 11. In germline, CDR1 is MNHNS, CDR2 SASEGT. In DNA, the CDR3 is TGTGCCAGCATCCCGTGGACAGGGATATTCAATGAGCAGTTCTTC. It yields the protein CASIPWTGIFNEQFF.

V usage is TRBV7-3 and J usage is TRBJ1-5, with D possibly matching TRBD1 (6 bases). CDR3 length: 16 residues. CDR1 SGHTA and CDR2 FQGTGA come from the germline V gene. Trimming removed 5 bases from V and 2 bases from J, with 16 bases in between. CDR3 bases: TGTGCCAGCAGCCTGACAGGACCCCCGGGCAATCAGCCCCAGCATTTT. It encodes CASSLTGPPGNQPQHF.

The rearrangement links TRBV11-2 to TRBJ1-6; D is ambiguous. V was trimmed by 1 base and J by 0 bases, leaving 7 bases between them. The length of the CDR3 is 16 residues. CDR1 and CDR2 (germline): SGHAT, FQNNGV. CDR3 protein: CASSLAAGSYNSPLHF. As DNA, the CDR3 is TGTGCCAGCAGCTTAGCGGCGGGCTCCTATAATTCACCCCTCCACTTT.

Note on this clone: Compared with germline, one end of the junction differs, possibly owing to a read error. This chain uses TRBV7-7 with TRBJ1-4; D is perhaps TRBD1 (5 bases). The CDR3 totals 15 residues. Germline loops: CDR1 SSHAT, CDR2 FNYEAQ (reference sequence). CDR3 DNA sequence: TGTGCTAGCAGCTATGGACATGCAACTAATGAAAAACTGTTTTTT. Encoded protein: CASSYGHATNEKLFF.

The J gene is TRBJ2-2, the V gene TRBV6-6; 7 bases line up with TRBD2. The CDR3 sequence is 16 residues long. V shed 4 bases, J shed 2 bases, and the junction held 7 bases outside the gene matches. Germline CDR1 and CDR2: MNHNY and SVGAGI (reference sequence). The CDR3 loop is CASSSWGGANTGELFF. In nucleotides, the CDR3 is TGTGCCAGCAGTTCCTGGGGGGGAGCAAACACCGGGGAGCTGTTTTTT.